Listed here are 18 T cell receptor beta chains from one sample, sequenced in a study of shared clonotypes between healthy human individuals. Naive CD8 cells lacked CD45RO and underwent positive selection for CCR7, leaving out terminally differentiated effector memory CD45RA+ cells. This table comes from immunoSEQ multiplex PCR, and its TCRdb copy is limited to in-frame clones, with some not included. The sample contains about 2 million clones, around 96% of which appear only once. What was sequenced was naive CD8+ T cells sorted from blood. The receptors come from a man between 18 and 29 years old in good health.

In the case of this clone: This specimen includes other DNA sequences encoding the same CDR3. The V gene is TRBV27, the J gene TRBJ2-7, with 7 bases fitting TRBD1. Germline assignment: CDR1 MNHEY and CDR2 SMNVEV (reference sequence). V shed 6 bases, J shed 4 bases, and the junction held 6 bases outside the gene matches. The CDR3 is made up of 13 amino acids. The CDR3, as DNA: TGTGCCAGCAGCCCAGGGACAGTGTACGAGCAGTACTTC. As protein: CASSPGTVYEQYF.

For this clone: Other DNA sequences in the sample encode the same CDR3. As DNA, the CDR3 is TGTGCCAGCAGTCTCGGGCGGAACACTGAAGCTTTCTTT. Protein: CASSLGRNTEAFF. V usage is TRBV27 and J usage is TRBJ1-1; no clear D gene. Germline CDR1 is MNHEY and CDR2 is SMNVEV (reference sequence). The CDR3 runs 13 residues. V dropped 5 bases and J dropped 1 base, with 8 bases sitting between them.

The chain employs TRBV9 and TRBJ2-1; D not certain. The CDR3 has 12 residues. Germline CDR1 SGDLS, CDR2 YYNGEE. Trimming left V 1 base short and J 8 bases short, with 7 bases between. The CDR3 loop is CASSVKGHEQFF. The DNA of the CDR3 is TGTGCCAGCAGCGTAAAGGGCCATGAGCAGTTCTTC. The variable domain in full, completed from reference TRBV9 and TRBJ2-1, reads DSGVTQTPKHLITATGQRVTLRCSPRSGDLSVYWYQQSLDQGLQFLIQYYNGEERAKGNILERFSAQQFPDLHSELNLSSLELGDSALYFCASSVKGHEQFFGPGTRLTVL.

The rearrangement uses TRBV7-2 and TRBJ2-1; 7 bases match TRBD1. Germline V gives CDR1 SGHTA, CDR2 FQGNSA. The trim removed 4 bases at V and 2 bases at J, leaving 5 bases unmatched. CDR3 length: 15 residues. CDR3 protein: CASSSTGVAYNEQFF. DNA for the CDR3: TGTGCCAGCAGCTCCACAGGGGTAGCCTACAATGAGCAGTTCTTC.

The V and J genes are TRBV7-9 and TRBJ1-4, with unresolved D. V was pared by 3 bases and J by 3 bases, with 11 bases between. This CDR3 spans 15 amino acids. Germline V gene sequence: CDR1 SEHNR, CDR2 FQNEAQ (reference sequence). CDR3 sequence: CASSFQAVANEKLFF. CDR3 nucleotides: TGTGCCAGCAGCTTTCAGGCCGTGGCTAATGAAAAACTGTTTTTT.

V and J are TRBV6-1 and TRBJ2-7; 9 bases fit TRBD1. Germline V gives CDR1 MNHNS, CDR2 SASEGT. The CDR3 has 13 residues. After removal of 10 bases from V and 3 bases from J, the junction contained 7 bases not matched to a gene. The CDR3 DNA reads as TGTGCCATCGCCCGGACAGGGGTCTACGAGCAGTACTTC. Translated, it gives CAIARTGVYEQYF.

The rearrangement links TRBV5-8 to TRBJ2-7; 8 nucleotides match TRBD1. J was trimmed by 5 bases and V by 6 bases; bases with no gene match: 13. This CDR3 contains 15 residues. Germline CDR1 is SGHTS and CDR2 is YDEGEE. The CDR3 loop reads CASIPRGQGADEQYF. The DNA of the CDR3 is TGTGCCAGCATTCCCCGGGGGCAGGGGGCCGACGAGCAGTACTTC.

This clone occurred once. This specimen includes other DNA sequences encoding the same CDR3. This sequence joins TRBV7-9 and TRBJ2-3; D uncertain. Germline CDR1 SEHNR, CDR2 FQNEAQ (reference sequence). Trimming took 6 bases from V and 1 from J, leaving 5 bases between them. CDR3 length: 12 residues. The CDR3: CASSSGTDTQYF. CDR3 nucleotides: TGTGCCAGCAGTTCCGGCACAGATACGCAGTATTTT.

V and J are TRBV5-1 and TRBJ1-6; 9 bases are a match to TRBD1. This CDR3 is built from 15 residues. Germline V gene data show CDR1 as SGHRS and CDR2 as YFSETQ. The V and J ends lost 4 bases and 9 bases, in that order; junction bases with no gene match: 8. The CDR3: CASSPDRGAFSPLHF. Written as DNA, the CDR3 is TGCGCCAGCAGCCCGGACAGGGGAGCTTTTTCACCCCTCCACTTT.

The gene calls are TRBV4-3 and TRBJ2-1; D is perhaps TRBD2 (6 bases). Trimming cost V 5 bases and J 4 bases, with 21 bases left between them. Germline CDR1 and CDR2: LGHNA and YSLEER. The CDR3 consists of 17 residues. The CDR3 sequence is CASSTGAVAGIYNEQFF. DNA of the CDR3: TGCGCCAGCAGCACCGGGGCCGTTGCGGGGATATACAATGAGCAGTTCTTC.

This CDR3 reads CASSLLAGGAQETQYF. The CDR3 nucleotides are TGTGCCAGCAGTTTATTGGCGGGGGGGGCTCAAGAGACCCAGTACTTC. The chain carries TRBV28 and TRBJ2-5; 9 bases line up with TRBD2. The germline CDR1 and CDR2 sequences are MDHEN and SYDVKM. CDR3 length: 16 amino acids. The V segment lost 1 base and the J segment 2 bases; nucleotides outside the gene matches: 5.

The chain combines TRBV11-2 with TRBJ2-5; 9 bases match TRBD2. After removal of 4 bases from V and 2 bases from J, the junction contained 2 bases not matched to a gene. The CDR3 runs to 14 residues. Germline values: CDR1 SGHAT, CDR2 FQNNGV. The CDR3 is CASSSSGIQETQYF. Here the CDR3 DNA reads TGTGCCAGCAGCTCTAGCGGGATTCAAGAGACCCAGTACTTC.

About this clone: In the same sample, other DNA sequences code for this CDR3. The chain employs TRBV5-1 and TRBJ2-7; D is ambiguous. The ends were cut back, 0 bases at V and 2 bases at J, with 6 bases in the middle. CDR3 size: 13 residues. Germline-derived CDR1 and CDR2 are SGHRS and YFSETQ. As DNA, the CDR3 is TGCGCCAGCAGCTTGGGCGGTACCTACGAGCAGTACTTC. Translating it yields CASSLGGTYEQYF.

CDR3: CASSDSGSPYEQYF. As DNA, the CDR3 is TGTGCCAGTAGTGACAGCGGGAGTCCCTACGAGCAGTACTTC. V usage is TRBV19 and J usage is TRBJ2-7; 8 bases match TRBD2. The CDR3 is 14 residues long. Trimming at V came to 5 bases and at J to 2 bases, leaving 5 bases not matched to a gene. Germline V lookup: CDR1 LNHDA, CDR2 SQIVND (reference sequence).

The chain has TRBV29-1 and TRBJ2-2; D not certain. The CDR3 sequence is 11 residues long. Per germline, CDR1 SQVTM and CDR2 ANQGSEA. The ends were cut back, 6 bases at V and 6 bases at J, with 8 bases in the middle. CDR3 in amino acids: CSVGAAGELFF. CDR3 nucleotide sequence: TGCAGCGTCGGAGCCGCCGGGGAGCTGTTTTTT.

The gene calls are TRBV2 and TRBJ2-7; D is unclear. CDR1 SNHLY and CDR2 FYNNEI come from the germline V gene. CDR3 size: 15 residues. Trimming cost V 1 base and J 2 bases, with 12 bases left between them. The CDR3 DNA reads TGTGCCAGCAGTGAAGTACCCGGGTACCCCTACGAGCAGTACTTC. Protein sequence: CASSEVPGYPYEQYF.

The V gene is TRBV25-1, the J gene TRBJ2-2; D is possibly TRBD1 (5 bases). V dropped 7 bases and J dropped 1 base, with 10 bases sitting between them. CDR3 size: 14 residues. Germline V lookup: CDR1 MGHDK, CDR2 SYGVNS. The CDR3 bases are TGTGCCAGCAATCAGGGCGGGAACACCGGGGAGCTGTTTTTT. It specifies CASNQGGNTGELFF.

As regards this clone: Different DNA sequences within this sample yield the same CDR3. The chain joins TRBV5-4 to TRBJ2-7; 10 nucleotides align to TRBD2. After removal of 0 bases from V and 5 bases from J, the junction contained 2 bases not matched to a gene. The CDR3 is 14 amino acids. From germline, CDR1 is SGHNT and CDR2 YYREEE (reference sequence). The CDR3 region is CASSLGLAGDEQYF. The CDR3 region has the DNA TGTGCCAGCAGCTTGGGGCTAGCGGGAGACGAGCAGTACTTC.